The 19 T cell receptor beta chains below were found in one sample sequenced in a study of blood T cell repertoires in COVID-19. Here immunoSEQ multiplex PCR was the method, and the copy in TCRdb shows in-frame clones only, minus some. The data contain around 180,000 clones, approximately 81% of them singletons. The material sequenced was peripheral blood. All receptors come from a person aged 70 to 79 with COVID-19, enrolled during active disease.

The chain recombines TRBV10-3 with TRBJ1-3; TRBD1 agrees at 9 bases. The V segment lost 10 bases and the J segment 2 bases; nucleotides outside the gene matches: 21. From germline, CDR1 is ENHRY and CDR2 SYGVKD. This CDR3 contains 19 residues. This CDR3 reads CANPTWTGASQPPGNTIYF. The CDR3 DNA reads TGTGCCAACCCGACTTGGACAGGGGCAAGCCAGCCCCCTGGAAACACCATATATTTT.

The V call is TRBV19, the J call TRBJ2-5; 10 bases match TRBD2. Germline V gene data show CDR1 as LNHDA and CDR2 as SQIVND (reference sequence). Germline trimming cut 8 bases from V and 4 bases from J; bases unmatched to any gene: 7. The CDR3 covers 14 residues. Here the CDR3 reads CASSERGGPETQYF. The DNA for the CDR3 is TGTGCCAGTTCTGAGCGGGGGGGCCCAGAGACCCAGTACTTC.

The chain recombines TRBV10-3 with TRBJ1-1, with TRBD1 as a possible D gene (6 bases). CDR3 length: 13 amino acids. V was cut by 6 bases and J by 1 base, with 9 bases left in between. Per the germline V gene, CDR1 is ENHRY and CDR2 is SYGVKD. CDR3 sequence (DNA): TGTGCCATCAGAGGACAGACGAACACTGAAGCTTTCTTT. This codes for CAIRGQTNTEAFF.

This sequence joins TRBV30 and TRBJ1-2; 8 bases fit TRBD1. J gave up 11 bases and V 4 bases, and 12 bases lay outside the gene matches. The CDR3 runs to 13 residues. Germline loops: CDR1 GTSNPN, CDR2 SVGIG (reference sequence). The CDR3 region is CAWIRTGYSLYTF. The CDR3 bases are TGTGCCTGGATAAGGACAGGGTACTCGTTATACACCTTC.

J is TRBJ1-1 and V is TRBV12-5; TRBD1 agrees at 7 bases. V was clipped by 7 bases and J by 6 bases; unmatched bases: 5. The CDR3 covers 12 residues. Germline V CDR1 and CDR2: LGHNT, FRNRAP. The CDR3 region has the DNA TGTGCTAGTGCCGACAGGGCTTCTGAAGCTTTCTTT. Residues: CASADRASEAFF.

This chain links TRBV19 with TRBJ2-1, with a possible D match to TRBD2 (6 bases). The CDR3 is made up of 15 amino acids. The germline gives CDR1 LNHDA, CDR2 SQIVND (reference sequence). V was pared by 5 bases and J by 11 bases, with 22 bases between. CDR3 nucleotide sequence: TGTGCCAGTAGTCCCACCGCGGGACGGCGGCCCCAGCAGTTCTTC. Amino acid sequence: CASSPTAGRRPQQFF.

The chain combines TRBV15 with TRBJ1-5; D unclear. Trimming removed 4 bases at V and 7 bases at J, with 14 bases between. Germline values: CDR1 LNHNV, CDR2 YYDKDF (reference sequence). The length of the CDR3 is 14 residues. The CDR3 sequence: CATSTAGAGQPQHF. The CDR3 bases are TGTGCCACCAGCACCGCTGGTGCAGGACAGCCCCAGCATTTT.

J is TRBJ1-2 and V is TRBV4-1; D is perhaps TRBD1 (6 bases). Between the trimmed V and J ends, which lost 1 base and 0 bases, there was a span of 12 bases. Germline values: CDR1 MGHRA, CDR2 YSYEKL. The CDR3 loop spans 16 amino acids. Here the CDR3 reads CASSQGGQITNYGYTF. Written as DNA, the CDR3 is TGCGCCAGCAGCCAAGGTGGACAGATAACTAACTATGGCTACACCTTC.

The V and J genes are TRBV7-9 and TRBJ2-1; 11 nucleotides agree with TRBD2. After removal of 3 bases from V and 9 bases from J, the junction contained 10 bases not matched to a gene. The length of the CDR3 is 16 residues. Germline V lookup: CDR1 SEHNR, CDR2 FQNEAQ (reference sequence). The CDR3 bases are TGTGCCAGCAGCTTGGCTAGCGGGAGGTTGGATGGTGAGCAGTTCTTC. This encodes CASSLASGRLDGEQFF.

This clone has only one observation. The chain couples TRBV6-5 to TRBJ1-3; no firm D call. With 4 bases removed from V and 0 bases from J, the gap between germline ends came to 7 bases. This CDR3 is 14 amino acids long. The V gene's germline CDR1 is MNHEY and CDR2 SVGAGI. The CDR3 coding sequence is TGTGCCAGCAGTTCAGATTTCTCTGGAAACACCATATATTTT. It is translated as CASSSDFSGNTIYF.

This clone was counted ten times or more. V and J are TRBV27 and TRBJ2-2; 7 bases are shared with TRBD1. Germline V CDR1 and CDR2: MNHEY, SMNVEV (reference sequence). Trimming at V came to 6 bases and at J to 6 bases, leaving 7 bases not matched to a gene. This CDR3 is 14 amino acids long. The CDR3 bases are TGTGCCAGCAGAAACTGGACAGGCCCCGGGGAGCTGTTTTTT. Translation gives CASRNWTGPGELFF.

The CDR3 nucleotides read TGTGCCAGCTCTCCCGAACCGGACAGTTCCTATGGCTACACCTTC. It codes for CASSPEPDSSYGYTF. The J gene is TRBJ1-2, the V gene TRBV18, with TRBD1 as a possible D gene (6 bases). Trimming shortened V by 6 bases and J by 4 bases, and 18 bases separated the two germline ends. Germline V gene sequence: CDR1 KGHSH, CDR2 LQKENI. CDR3 size: 15 residues.

V usage is TRBV28 and J usage is TRBJ1-1; tentatively, D is TRBD1 (6 bases). The CDR3 loop spans 15 amino acids. CDR1 MDHEN and CDR2 SYDVKM come from the germline V gene. Trimming left V 5 bases short and J 0 bases short, with 13 bases between. This CDR3 reads CASSPYREMNTEAFF. Here the CDR3 DNA reads TGTGCCAGCAGTCCATACAGGGAAATGAACACTGAAGCTTTCTTT.

The rearrangement links TRBV24-1 to TRBJ1-4; D perhaps matches TRBD1 (5 bases). The better agreement between TRBJ2-2 and the DNA end casts doubt on the J call. The CDR3 covers 12 residues. Germline assignment: CDR1 KGHDR and CDR2 SFDVKD. The chain's CDR3 is CATSEKDRELFF. CDR3 DNA: TGTGCCACCAGTGAAAAGGACAGGGAGCTGTTTTTT.

The J gene is TRBJ1-1, the V gene TRBV5-4; a possible D gene is TRBD1 (5 bases). The CDR3 runs to 15 residues. Trimming took off 2 bases at V and 1 base at J, with 12 bases between the two ends. Germline CDR1 reads SGHNT; CDR2 reads YYREEE (reference sequence). The CDR3 DNA is TGTGCCAGCAGCTTCGATGTCGGGGGGAACACTGAAGCTTTCTTT. It translates to CASSFDVGGNTEAFF.

This sequence joins TRBV24-1 and TRBJ2-5, with TRBD1 as a possible D gene (6 bases). V lost 11 bases to trimming and J lost 5 bases, with 14 bases between them. Per germline, CDR1 KGHDR and CDR2 SFDVKD. The CDR3 loop spans 12 amino acids. CDR3 sequence: CASSQGPETQYF. CDR3 in DNA: TGTGCCAGCTCACAGGGCCCCGAGACCCAGTACTTC.

This clone was seen just once. The V gene is TRBV27, the J gene TRBJ2-2; TRBD1 is a possible D gene (6 bases). CDR1 and CDR2 from the germline V gene are MNHEY and SMNVEV (reference sequence). Trimming stripped 8 bases from V and 1 base from J, with 11 bases between. The CDR3 extends over 14 amino acids. CDR3 sequence reads: CASRKQGNTGELFF. The CDR3 DNA follows: TGTGCCAGCCGTAAACAGGGGAACACCGGGGAGCTGTTTTTT.

The chain couples TRBV7-2 to TRBJ2-1; 8 bases agree with TRBD2. With 2 bases clipped from V and 8 bases from J, the junction kept 8 bases outside the gene matches. Germline V gives CDR1 SGHTA, CDR2 FQGNSA. This CDR3 is 15 amino acids long. CDR3 in amino acids: CASSLSWAGGHEQFF. CDR3 sequence (DNA): TGTGCCAGCAGCTTAAGTTGGGCGGGAGGACATGAGCAGTTCTTC.

The chain uses TRBV30 and TRBJ2-2; 8 nucleotides agree with TRBD2. This CDR3 has 15 amino acids. V was pared by 2 bases and J by 4 bases, with 6 bases of the junction left unmatched. CDR1 and CDR2 (germline): GTSNPN, SVGIG (reference sequence). The CDR3 region has the DNA TGTGCCTGGAGTTTTAGCGGGATGCGCACCGGGGAGCTGTTTTTT. The encoded protein is CAWSFSGMRTGELFF. The whole variable domain, remainder taken from reference TRBV30 and TRBJ2-2, is SQTIHQWPATLVQPVGSPLSLECTVEGTSNPNLYWYRQAAGRGLQLLFYSVGIGQISSEVPQNLSASRPQDRQFILSSKKLLLSDSGFYLCAWSFSGMRTGELFFGEGSRLTVL.